This passage covers 5 T cell receptor beta chains from one sample sequenced in a study of blood T cell repertoires in COVID-19. Sequenced by immunoSEQ multiplex PCR; TCRdb stores in-frame clones only, minus some. This sample has about 120,000 clones, with more than 75% found just once. Sequenced: peripheral blood. These receptors were obtained from a man aged 50-60 years with active COVID-19.

The chain recombines TRBV27 with TRBJ2-7; possibly TRBD1 for D (5 bases). The V gene lost 8 bases and the J gene lost 3 bases, with 14 bases spanning the gap. In germline, CDR1 is MNHEY, CDR2 SMNVEV (reference sequence). The CDR3 consists of 13 residues. CDR3: CASSIGVNYEQYF. CDR3 coding DNA: TGTGCCAGCTCTATAGGGGTTAACTACGAGCAGTACTTC.

The chain combines TRBV27 with TRBJ2-3; 8 bases are shared with TRBD1. Germline lookup yields CDR1 MNHEY and CDR2 SMNVEV (reference sequence). Trimming took 6 bases from V and 2 from J; bases not matched to a gene: 10. CDR3 length: 16 residues. CDR3 region: CASRGTGQGFTDTQYF. The DNA for the CDR3 is TGTGCCAGCAGGGGGACCGGACAGGGCTTCACAGATACGCAGTATTTT.

On this clone itself: Other DNA sequences in the sample encode the same CDR3. The chain recombines TRBV6-1 with TRBJ1-5, with D maybe TRBD1 (5 bases). Per germline, CDR1 MNHNS and CDR2 SASEGT. The CDR3 is made up of 14 amino acids. Trimming took 0 bases from V and 2 from J, leaving 5 bases between them. The CDR3 spells CASSEAGGNQPQHF. In DNA form, the CDR3 reads TGTGCCAGCAGTGAAGCAGGGGGCAATCAGCCCCAGCATTTT.

The chain couples TRBV6-1 to TRBJ2-7, with 12 positions matching TRBD2. The junction had 5 bases not matched to a gene; V was cut back by 2 bases and J by 6 bases. Germline V gene sequence: CDR1 MNHNS, CDR2 SASEGT. The CDR3 loop spans 15 amino acids. This CDR3 is CASSERTSGMGEQYV. Here the CDR3 DNA reads TGTGCCAGCAGTGAACGGACTAGCGGGATGGGCGAGCAGTACGTC.

The chain couples TRBV9 to TRBJ2-2; D is uncertain. The CDR3 contains 15 residues. Germline values: CDR1 SGDLS, CDR2 YYNGEE. V lost 0 bases to trimming and J lost 0 bases, with 6 bases between them. This chain's CDR3 is CASSVDSPNTGELFF. For the CDR3, the DNA is TGTGCCAGCAGCGTAGATAGCCCGAACACCGGGGAGCTGTTTTTT. Combining the CDR3 with reference TRBV9 and TRBJ2-2 gives the whole variable domain DSGVTQTPKHLITATGQRVTLRCSPRSGDLSVYWYQQSLDQGLQFLIQYYNGEERAKGNILERFSAQQFPDLHSELNLSSLELGDSALYFCASSVDSPNTGELFFGEGSRLTVL.